This TCR beta chain was found in a study of blood T cell repertoires in COVID-19. CDR1 SGHRS and CDR2 YFSETQ come from the germline V gene. The CDR3 totals 15 residues. V lost 0 bases and J 4 bases, leaving 13 bases between the germline ends. Sequencing used immunoSEQ multiplex PCR; TCRdb keeps in-frame clones, though not all of them. The sample carries 60,000 to 70,000 clones, 70% to 90% recorded once. The chain joins TRBV5-1 to TRBJ2-5, with D possibly TRBD2 on 6 matching bases. This receptor was taken from a man over 45 with acute or convalescent COVID-19. Sequencing was carried out using peripheral blood. The CDR3 reads CASSLDSGRGETQYF. The DNA of the CDR3 is TGCGCCAGCAGCTTGGATAGCGGTCGTGGAGAGACCCAGTACTTC.